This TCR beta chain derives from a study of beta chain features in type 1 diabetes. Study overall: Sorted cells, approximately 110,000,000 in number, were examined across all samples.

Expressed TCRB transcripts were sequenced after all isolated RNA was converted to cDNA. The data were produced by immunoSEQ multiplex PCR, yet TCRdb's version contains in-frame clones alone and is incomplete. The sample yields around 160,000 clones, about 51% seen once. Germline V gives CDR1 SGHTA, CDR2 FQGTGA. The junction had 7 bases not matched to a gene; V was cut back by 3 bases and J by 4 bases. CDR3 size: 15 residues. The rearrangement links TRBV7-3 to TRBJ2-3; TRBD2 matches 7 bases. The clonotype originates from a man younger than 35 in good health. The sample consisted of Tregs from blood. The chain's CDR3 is CASSLSGTVADTQYF. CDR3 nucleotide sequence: TGTGCCAGCAGCTTGAGCGGGACTGTGGCAGATACGCAGTATTTT. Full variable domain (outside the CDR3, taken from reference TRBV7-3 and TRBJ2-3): GAGVSQTPSNKVTEKGKYVELRCDPISGHTALYWYRQSLGQGPEFLIYFQGTGAADDSGLPNDRFFAVRPEGSVSTLKIQRTERGDSAVYLCASSLSGTVADTQYFGPGTRLTVL.